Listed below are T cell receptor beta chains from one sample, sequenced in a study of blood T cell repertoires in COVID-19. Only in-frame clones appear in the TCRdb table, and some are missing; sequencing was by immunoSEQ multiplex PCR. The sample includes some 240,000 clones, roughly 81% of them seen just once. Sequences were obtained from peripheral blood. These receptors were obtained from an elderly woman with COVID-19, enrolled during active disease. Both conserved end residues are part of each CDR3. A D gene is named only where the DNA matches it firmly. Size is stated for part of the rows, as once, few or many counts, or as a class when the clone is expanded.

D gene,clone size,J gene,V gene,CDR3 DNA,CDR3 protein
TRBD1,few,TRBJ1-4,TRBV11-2,TGTGCCAGCAGCTTACGTGGGACAGGGAGGGTTACTAATGAAAAACTGTTTTTT,CASSLRGTGRVTNEKLFF
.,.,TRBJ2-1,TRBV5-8,TGTGCCAGCAGCTTGGCCGAGGGGAGGTACAATGAGCAGTTCTTC,CASSLAEGRYNEQFF
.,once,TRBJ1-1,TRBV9,TGTGCCAGCAGCGTAGCTTTGGGAGGGGGGTCTGTTGAAGCTTTCTTT,CASSVALGGGSVEAFF
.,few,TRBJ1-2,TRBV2,TGTGCCAGCAGTGAAAGGGGCAACTATGGCTACACCTTC,CASSERGNYGYTF
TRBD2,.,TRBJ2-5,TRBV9,TGTGCCAGCAGCGACGGGCTAGCGGGAGGGGCGCAAGAGACCCAGTACTTC,CASSDGLAGGAQETQYF
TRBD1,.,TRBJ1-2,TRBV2,TGTGCCAGCAGATCATCGGGACAGAGCTATGGCTACACCTTC,CASRSSGQSYGYTF
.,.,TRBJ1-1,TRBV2,TGTGCCAGCTACCGTACAGGGAACACTGAAGCTTTCTTT,CASYRTGNTEAFF
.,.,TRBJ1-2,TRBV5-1,TGCGCCAGCAGCTTTGTGACAGGCGACTATGGCTACACCTTC,CASSFVTGDYGYTF
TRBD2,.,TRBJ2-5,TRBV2,TGTGCCAGCAAGGCTAGCGGGGGCCCGAGGGAGACCCAGTACTTC,CASKASGGPRETQYF
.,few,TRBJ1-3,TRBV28,TGTGCCAGCAGCAGGGGAACGGGAAACACCATATATTTT,CASSRGTGNTIYF
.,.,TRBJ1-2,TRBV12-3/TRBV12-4,TGTGCCAGCAGCCGCCTAGAGAGCTATGGCTACACCTTC,CASSRLESYGYTF
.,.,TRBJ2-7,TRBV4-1,TGCGCCAGCAGCCAAGATCGGAATAGCGGACCCTACGAGCAGTACTTC,CASSQDRNSGPYEQYF
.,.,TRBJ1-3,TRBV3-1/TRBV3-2,TGTGCCAGCAGCCAAGAATCGGCAGGGAATACGCATTTT,CASSQESAGNTHF
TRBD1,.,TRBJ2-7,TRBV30,TGTGCCTGGAGGCGGACAGGGTTATCCTACGAGCAGTACTTC,CAWRRTGLSYEQYF
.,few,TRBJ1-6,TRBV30,TGTGCCTGGAGTCTGGCCTCGGGTTCACCCCTCCACTTT,CAWSLASGSPLHF
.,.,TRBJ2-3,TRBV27,TGTGCCAGCAAAAGATTGGAAACAGGGCGGGATACGCAGTATTTT,CASKRLETGRDTQYF
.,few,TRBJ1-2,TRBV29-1,TGCAGCGTTGGAAACAGGGAAAGAAACTATGGCTACACCTTC,CSVGNRERNYGYTF
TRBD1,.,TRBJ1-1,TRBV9,TGTGCCAGCAGCCCCCGCGGGTGGGGGACAGGAGTGAACACTGAAGCTTTCTTT,CASSPRGWGTGVNTEAFF
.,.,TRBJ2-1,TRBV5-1,TGCGCCAGCAGCTTGGTCTCCTCCTACAATGAGCAGTTCTTC,CASSLVSSYNEQFF
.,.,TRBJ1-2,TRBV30,TGTGCCTGGAGTGTTGGCAAGTCTAACTATGGCTACACCTTC,CAWSVGKSNYGYTF
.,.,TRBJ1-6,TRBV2,TGTGCCAGCAGTGTGGGGGCAGACACTTCACCCCTCCACTTT,CASSVGADTSPLHF
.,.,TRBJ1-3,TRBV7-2,TGTGCCAGCAGCCACTCAGGGGCTGGAAACACCATATATTTT,CASSHSGAGNTIYF
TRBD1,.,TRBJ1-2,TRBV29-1,TGCAGCGCATCGGGACAGGGGAAATATGGCTACACCTTC,CSASGQGKYGYTF
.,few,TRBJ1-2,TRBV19,TGTGCCAGTAGTATGTTGACAGGAGTCAACTATGGCTACACCTTC,CASSMLTGVNYGYTF
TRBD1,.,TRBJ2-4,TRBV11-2,TGTGCCAGCAGCTGGAGGACAGGAGAAGCCAAAAACATTCAGTACTTC,CASSWRTGEAKNIQYF
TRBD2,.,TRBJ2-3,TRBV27,TGTGCCAGCATGGCTAGCGGGCCCACAGATACGCAGTATTTT,CASMASGPTDTQYF
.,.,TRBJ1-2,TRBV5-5,TGTGCCAGCCGTCTTCAGGAAAACTATGGCTACACCTTC,CASRLQENYGYTF
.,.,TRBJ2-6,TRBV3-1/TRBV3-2,TGTGCCAGCAGCACCAGAGGGGGCTCTGGGGCCAACGTCCTGACTTTC,CASSTRGGSGANVLTF
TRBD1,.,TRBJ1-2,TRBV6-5,TGTGCCAGCAGCCGCGGACAGGGGAGCCATGGCTACACCTTC,CASSRGQGSHGYTF
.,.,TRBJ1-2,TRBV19,TGTGCCAGTAGTTACAGGGCCCCGCTTGAGTACACCTTC,CASSYRAPLEYTF
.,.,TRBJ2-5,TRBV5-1,TGCGCCAGCAGGGGGGGTTCCAAAGAGACCCAGTACTTC,CASRGGSKETQYF
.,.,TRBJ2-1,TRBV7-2,TGTGCCAGCAGCTTACTTGACAATGAGCAGTTCTTC,CASSLLDNEQFF
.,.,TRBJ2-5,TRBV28,TGTGCCAGCAGTCGTCCAGGCCGCCAGTACTTC,CASSRPGRQYF
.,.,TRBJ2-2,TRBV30,TGTGCCTGGGCAGGCTCAAGGCTGGTGAACACCGGGGAGCTGTTTTTT,CAWAGSRLVNTGELFF
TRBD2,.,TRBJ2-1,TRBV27,TGTGCCAGCACTCTAAGGGGACTAGCCGTTCGCACTGGGGGGAATGAGCAGTTCTTC,CASTLRGLAVRTGGNEQFF
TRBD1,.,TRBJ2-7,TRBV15,TGTGCCACCAGCAGAGGCACCGGGACAGGGTACTACGAGCAGTACTTC,CATSRGTGTGYYEQYF
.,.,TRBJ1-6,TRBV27,TGTGCCAGCAGTTTATATGAAAGGGGCGGCAATTCACCCCTCCACTTT,CASSLYERGGNSPLHF
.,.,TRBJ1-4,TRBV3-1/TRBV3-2,TGTGCCAGCAGCCAAGATTGGGGGGGGACCTCAGGACTGTTTTTT,CASSQDWGGTSGLFF
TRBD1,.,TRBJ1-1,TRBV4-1,TGCGCCAGCAGCCAAGAAAGGAGGGGACAGCCGGAAGCTTTCTTT,CASSQERRGQPEAFF
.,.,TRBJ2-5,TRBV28,TGTGCCAGCAGTTTAGGGGGGGGCAGTTTTGAGACCCAGTACTTC,CASSLGGGSFETQYF